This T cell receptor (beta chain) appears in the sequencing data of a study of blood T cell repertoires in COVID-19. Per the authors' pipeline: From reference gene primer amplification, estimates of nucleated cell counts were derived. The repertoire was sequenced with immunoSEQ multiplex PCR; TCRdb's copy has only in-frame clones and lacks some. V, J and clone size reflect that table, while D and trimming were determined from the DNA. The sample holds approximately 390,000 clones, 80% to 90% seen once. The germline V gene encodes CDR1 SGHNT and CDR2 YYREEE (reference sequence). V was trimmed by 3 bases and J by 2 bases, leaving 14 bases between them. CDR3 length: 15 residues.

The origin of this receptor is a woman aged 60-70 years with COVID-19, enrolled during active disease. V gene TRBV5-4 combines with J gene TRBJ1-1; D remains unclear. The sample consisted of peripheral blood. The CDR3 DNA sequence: TGTGCCAGCAGCTCGACGATGGGGAGAAACACTGAAGCTTTCTTT. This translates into CASSSTMGRNTEAFF.